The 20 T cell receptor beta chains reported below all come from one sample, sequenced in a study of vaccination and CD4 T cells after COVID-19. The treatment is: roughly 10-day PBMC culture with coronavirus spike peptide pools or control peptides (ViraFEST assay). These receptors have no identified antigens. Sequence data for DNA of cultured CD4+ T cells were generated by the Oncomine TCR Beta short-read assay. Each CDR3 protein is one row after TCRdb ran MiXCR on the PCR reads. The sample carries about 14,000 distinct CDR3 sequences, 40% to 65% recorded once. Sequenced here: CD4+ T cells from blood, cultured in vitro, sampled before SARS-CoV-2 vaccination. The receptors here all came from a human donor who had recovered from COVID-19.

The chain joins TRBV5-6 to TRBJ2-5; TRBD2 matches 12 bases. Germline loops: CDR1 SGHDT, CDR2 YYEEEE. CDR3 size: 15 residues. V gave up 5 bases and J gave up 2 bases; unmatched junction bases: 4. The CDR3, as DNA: TGTGCCAGCAGTTCGACTAGCGGGAGTCAAGAGACCCAGTACTTC. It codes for CASSSTSGSQETQYF.

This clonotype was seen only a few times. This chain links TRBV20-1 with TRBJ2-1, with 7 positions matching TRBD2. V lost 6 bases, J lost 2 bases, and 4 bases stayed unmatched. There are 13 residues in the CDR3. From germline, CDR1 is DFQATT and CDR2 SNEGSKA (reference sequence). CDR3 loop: CSAGSGTYNEQFF. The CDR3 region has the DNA TGCAGTGCCGGGAGCGGGACCTACAATGAGCAGTTCTTC.

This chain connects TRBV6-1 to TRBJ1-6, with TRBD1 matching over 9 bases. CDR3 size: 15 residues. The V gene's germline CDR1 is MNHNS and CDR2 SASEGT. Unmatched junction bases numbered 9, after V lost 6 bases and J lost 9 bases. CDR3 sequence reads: CASSVGQGGGSPLHF. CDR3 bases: TGTGCCAGCAGCGTGGGACAGGGAGGGGGTTCACCCCTCCACTTT.

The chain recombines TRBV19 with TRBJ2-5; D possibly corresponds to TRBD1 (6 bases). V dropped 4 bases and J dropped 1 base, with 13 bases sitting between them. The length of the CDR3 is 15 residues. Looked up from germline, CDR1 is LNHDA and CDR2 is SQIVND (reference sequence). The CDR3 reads CASSTRDIGQETQYF. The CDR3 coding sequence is TGTGCCAGTAGTACACGGGACATAGGCCAAGAGACCCAGTACTTC.

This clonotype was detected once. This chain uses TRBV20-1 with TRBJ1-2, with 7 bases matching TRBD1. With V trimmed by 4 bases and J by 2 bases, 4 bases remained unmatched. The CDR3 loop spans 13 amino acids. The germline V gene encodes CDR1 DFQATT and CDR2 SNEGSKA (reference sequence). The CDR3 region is CSATGTANYGYTF. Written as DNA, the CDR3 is TGCAGTGCTACCGGGACAGCCAACTATGGCTACACCTTC.

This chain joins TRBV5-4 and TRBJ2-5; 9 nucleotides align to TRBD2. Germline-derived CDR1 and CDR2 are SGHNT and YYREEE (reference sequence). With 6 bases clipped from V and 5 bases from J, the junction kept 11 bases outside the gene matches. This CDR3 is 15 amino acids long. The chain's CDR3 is CASTNSGGRGETQYF. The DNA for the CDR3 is TGTGCCAGCACCAATTCCGGCGGGAGGGGGGAGACCCAGTACTTC.

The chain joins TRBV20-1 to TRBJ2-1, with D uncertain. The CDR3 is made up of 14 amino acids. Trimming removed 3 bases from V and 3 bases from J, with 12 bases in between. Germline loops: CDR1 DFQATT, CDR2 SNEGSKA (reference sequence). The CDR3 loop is CSASLGPIYNEQFF. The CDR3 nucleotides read TGCAGTGCTAGTTTAGGCCCTATCTACAATGAGCAGTTCTTC.

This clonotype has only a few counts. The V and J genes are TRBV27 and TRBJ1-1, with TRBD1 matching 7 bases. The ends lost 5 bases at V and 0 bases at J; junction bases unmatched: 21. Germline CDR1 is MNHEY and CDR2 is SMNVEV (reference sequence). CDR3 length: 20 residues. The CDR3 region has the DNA TGTGCCAGCAGTCAAATACCGATCCGCCGGGCCAGGGGGATGAACACTGAAGCTTTCTTT. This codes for CASSQIPIRRARGMNTEAFF.

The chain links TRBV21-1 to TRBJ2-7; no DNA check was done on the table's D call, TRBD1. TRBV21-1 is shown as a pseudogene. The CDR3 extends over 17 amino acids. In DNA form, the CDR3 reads TGTGCCAGCAGCCCCCCTAGCAGGGCTAGCGCGTCCTACGAGCAGTACTTC. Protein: CASSPPSRASASYEQYF.

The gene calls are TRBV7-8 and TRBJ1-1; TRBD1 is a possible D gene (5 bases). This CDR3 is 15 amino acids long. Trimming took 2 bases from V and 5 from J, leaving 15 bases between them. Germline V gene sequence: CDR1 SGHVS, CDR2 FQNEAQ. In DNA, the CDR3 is TGTGCCAGCAGCTTAATAGGGGCGCAAGGGACTGAAGCTTTCTTT. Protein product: CASSLIGAQGTEAFF.

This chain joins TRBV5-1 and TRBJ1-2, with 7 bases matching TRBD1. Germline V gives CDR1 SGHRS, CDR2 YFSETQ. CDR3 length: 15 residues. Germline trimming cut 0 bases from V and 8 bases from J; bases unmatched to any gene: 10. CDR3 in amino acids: CASSLDRDSIWGYTF. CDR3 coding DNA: TGCGCCAGCAGCTTGGACCGGGACAGCATTTGGGGCTACACCTTC.

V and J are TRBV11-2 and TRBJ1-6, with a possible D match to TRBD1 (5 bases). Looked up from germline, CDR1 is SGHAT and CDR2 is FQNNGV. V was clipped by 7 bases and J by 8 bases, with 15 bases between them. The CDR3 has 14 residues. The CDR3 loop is CASNVGTHHSPLHF. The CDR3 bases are TGTGCCAGCAACGTTGGGACCCACCATTCACCCCTCCACTTT. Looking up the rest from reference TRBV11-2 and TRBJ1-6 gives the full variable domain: EAGVAQSPRYKIIEKRQSVAFWCNPISGHATLYWYQQILGQGPKLLIQFQNNGVVDDSQLPKDRFSAERLKGVDSTLKIQPAKLEDSAVYLCASNVGTHHSPLHFGNGTRLTVT.

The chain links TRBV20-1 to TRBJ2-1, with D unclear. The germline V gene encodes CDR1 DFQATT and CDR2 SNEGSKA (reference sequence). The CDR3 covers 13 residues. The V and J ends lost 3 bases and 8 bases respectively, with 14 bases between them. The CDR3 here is CSARRRPIDEQFF. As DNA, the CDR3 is TGCAGTGCTAGGAGAAGGCCGATAGATGAGCAGTTCTTC.

CDR3 nucleotides: TGTGCCAGCAGCAGGACAGTGGATTCCTACGAGCAGTACTTC. This sequence encodes CASSRTVDSYEQYF. The V gene is TRBV7-8, the J gene TRBJ2-7, with D perhaps TRBD1 (6 bases). V dropped 5 bases and J dropped 1 base, with 12 bases sitting between them. CDR3 length: 14 amino acids. Germline V gene data show CDR1 as SGHVS and CDR2 as FQNEAQ.

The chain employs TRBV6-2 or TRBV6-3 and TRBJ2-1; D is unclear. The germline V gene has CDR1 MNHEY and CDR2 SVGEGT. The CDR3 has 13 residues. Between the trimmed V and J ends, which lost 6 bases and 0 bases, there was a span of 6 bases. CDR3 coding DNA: TGTGCCAGCAGGGAGATCTCCTACAATGAGCAGTTCTTC. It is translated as CASREISYNEQFF.

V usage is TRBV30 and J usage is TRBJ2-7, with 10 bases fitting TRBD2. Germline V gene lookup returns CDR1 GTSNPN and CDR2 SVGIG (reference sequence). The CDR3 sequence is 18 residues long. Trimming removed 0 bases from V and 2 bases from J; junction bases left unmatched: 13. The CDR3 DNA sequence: TGTGCCTGGAGTGTTGGGCTAGCGGGAGAACCCAGGGCCTACGAGCAGTACTTC. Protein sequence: CAWSVGLAGEPRAYEQYF. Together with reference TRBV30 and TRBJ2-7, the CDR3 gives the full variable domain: SQTIHQWPATLVQPVGSPLSLECTVEGTSNPNLYWYRQAAGRGLQLLFYSVGIGQISSEVPQNLSASRPQDRQFILSSKKLLLSDSGFYLCAWSVGLAGEPRAYEQYFGPGTRLTVT.

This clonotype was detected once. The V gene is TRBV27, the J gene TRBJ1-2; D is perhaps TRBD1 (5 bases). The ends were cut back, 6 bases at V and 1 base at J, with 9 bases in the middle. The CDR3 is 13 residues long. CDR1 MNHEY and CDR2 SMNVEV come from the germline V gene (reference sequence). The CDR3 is CASRTVGNYGYTF. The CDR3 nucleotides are TGTGCCAGCAGGACAGTCGGTAACTATGGCTACACCTTC.

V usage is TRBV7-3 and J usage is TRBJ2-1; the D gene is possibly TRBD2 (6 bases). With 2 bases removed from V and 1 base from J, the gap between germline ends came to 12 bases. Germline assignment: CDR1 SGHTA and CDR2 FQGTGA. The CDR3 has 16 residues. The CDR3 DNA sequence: TGTGCCAGCAGCTTAGATGCCGGGAGTTCCTACAATGAGCAGTTCTTC. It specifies CASSLDAGSSYNEQFF.

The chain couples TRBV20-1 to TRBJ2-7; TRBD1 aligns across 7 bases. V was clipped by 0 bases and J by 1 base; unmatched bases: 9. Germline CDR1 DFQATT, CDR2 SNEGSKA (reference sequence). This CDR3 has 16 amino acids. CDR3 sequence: CSARDPEAGGSYEQYF. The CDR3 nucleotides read TGCAGTGCTAGAGATCCCGAGGCAGGGGGTTCCTACGAGCAGTACTTC.

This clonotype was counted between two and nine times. The CDR3 loop is CASSRPAVNTEAFF. The DNA of the CDR3 is TGTGCCAGCAGCCGCCCAGCAGTGAACACTGAAGCTTTCTTT. V and J are TRBV7-9 and TRBJ1-1; no firm D call. CDR1 SEHNR and CDR2 FQNEAQ come from the germline V gene (reference sequence). V was shortened by 5 bases and J by 0 bases, with 10 bases between the two germline ends. The CDR3 length is 14 residues.